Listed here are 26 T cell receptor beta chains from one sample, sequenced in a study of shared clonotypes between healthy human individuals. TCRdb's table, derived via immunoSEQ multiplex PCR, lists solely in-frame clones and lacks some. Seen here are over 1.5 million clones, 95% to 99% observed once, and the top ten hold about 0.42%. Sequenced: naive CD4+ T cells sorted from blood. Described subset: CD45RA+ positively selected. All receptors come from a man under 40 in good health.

The CDR3 region has the DNA TGTGCCAGCAGCTTGCCGGGACGATCCCTTGAAGCTTTCTTT. Amino acids: CASSLPGRSLEAFF. This chain connects TRBV5-4 to TRBJ1-1; weak D call: TRBD1 (5 bases). CDR1 is SGHNT, CDR2 YYREEE, per germline (reference sequence). The length of the CDR3 is 14 residues. V was pared by 1 base and J by 7 bases, with 14 bases between.

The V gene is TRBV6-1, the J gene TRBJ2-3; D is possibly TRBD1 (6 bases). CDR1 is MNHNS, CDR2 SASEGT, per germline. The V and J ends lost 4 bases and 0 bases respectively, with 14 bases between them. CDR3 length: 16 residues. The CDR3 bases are TGTGCCAGCAGTGCCACAGGGACGCCTAGCACAGATACGCAGTATTTT. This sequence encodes CASSATGTPSTDTQYF.

The CDR3 loop is CASSGVHGQNQPQHF. CDR3 in DNA: TGTGCCAGCAGTGGGGTTCACGGACAAAATCAGCCCCAGCATTTT. The chain combines TRBV2 with TRBJ1-5, with a tentative D call TRBD1 (5 bases). The germline V gene has CDR1 SNHLY and CDR2 FYNNEI. The CDR3 sequence is 15 residues long. V was clipped by 4 bases and J by 4 bases, with 14 bases between them.

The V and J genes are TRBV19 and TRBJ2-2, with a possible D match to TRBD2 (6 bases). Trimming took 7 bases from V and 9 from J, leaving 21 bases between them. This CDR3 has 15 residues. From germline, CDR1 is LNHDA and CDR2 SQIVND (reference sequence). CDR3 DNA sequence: TGTGCCAGTACAGAGCGGGCCGCGCCCCGGTGGGAGCTGTTTTTT. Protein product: CASTERAAPRWELFF. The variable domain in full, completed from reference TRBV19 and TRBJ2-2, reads DGGITQSPKYLFRKEGQNVTLSCEQNLNHDAMYWYRQDPGQGLRLIYYSQIVNDFQKGDIAEGYSVSREKKESFPLTVTSAQKNPTAFYLCASTERAAPRWELFFGEGSRLTVL.

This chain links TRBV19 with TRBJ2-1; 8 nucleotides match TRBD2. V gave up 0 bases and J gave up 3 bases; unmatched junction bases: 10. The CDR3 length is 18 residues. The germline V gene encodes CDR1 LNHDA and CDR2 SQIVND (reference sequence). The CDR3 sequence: CASSIEGLAGGFYNEQFF. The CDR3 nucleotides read TGTGCCAGTAGTATAGAGGGGCTAGCGGGCGGATTCTACAATGAGCAGTTCTTC.

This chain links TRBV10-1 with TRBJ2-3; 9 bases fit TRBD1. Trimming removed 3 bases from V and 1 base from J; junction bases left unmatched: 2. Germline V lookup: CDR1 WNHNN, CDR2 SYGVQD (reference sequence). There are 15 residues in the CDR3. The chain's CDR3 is CASSDGDRGTDTQYF. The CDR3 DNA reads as TGCGCCAGCAGTGATGGGGACAGGGGCACAGATACGCAGTATTTT.

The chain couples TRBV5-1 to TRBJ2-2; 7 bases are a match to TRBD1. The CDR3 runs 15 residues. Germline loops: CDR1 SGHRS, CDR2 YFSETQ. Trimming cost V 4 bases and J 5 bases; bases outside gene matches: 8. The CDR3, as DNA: TGCGCCAGCAGCCCGAGGGACAGAGTTACCGGGGAGCTGTTTTTT. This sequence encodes CASSPRDRVTGELFF. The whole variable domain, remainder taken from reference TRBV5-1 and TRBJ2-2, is KAGVTQTPRYLIKTRGQQVTLSCSPISGHRSVSWYQQTPGQGLQFLFEYFSETQRNKGNFPGRFSGRQFSNSRSEMNVSTLELGDSALYLCASSPRDRVTGELFFGEGSRLTVL.

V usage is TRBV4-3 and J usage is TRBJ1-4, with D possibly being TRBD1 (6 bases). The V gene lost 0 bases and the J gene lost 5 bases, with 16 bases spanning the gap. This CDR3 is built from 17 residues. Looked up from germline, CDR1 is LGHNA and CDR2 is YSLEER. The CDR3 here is CASSQDPLQGTNEKLFF. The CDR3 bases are TGCGCCAGCAGCCAAGACCCCCTACAGGGAACAAATGAAAAACTGTTTTTT.

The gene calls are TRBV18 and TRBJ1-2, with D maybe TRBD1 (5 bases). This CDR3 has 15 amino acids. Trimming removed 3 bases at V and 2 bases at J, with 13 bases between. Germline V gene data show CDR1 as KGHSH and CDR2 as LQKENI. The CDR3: CASSPLEQGNYGYTF. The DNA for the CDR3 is TGTGCCAGCTCACCTCTTGAGCAGGGCAACTATGGCTACACCTTC. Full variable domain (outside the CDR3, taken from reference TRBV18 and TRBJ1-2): NAGVMQNPRHLVRRRGQEARLRCSPMKGHSHVYWYRQLPEEGLKFMVYLQKENIIDESGMPKERFSAEFPKEGPSILRIQQVVRGDSAAYFCASSPLEQGNYGYTFGSGTRLTVV.

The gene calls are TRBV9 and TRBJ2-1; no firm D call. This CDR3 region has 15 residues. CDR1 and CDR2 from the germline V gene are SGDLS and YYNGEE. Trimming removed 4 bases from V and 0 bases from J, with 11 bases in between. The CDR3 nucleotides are TGTGCCAGCAGCCCAATAGCTGGCTCCTACAATGAGCAGTTCTTC. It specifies CASSPIAGSYNEQFF.

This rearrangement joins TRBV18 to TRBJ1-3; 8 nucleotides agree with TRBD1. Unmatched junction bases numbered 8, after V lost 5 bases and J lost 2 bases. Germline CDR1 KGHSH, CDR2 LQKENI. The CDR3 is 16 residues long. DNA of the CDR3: TGTGCCAGCTCAACCCTTCGACAGGGGCCTGGAAACACCATATATTTT. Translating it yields CASSTLRQGPGNTIYF.

The CDR3 DNA sequence: TGCGCCAGCAGCGGACAGCTACCGGGGAACACCGGGGAGCTGTTTTTT. It encodes CASSGQLPGNTGELFF. The chain recombines TRBV5-1 with TRBJ2-2; D is perhaps TRBD1 (6 bases). The V and J ends lost 4 bases and 1 base respectively, with 14 bases between them. The CDR3 length is 16 residues. Germline V CDR1 and CDR2: SGHRS, YFSETQ. Full variable domain (remainder filled in from reference TRBV5-1 and TRBJ2-2): KAGVTQTPRYLIKTRGQQVTLSCSPISGHRSVSWYQQTPGQGLQFLFEYFSETQRNKGNFPGRFSGRQFSNSRSEMNVSTLELGDSALYLCASSGQLPGNTGELFFGEGSRLTVL.

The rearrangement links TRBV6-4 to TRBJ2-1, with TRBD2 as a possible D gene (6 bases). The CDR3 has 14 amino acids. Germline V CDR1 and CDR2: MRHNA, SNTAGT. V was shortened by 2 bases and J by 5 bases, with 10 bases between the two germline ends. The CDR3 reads CASSDGRDDNEQFF. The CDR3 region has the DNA TGTGCCAGCAGTGACGGGCGGGATGACAATGAGCAGTTCTTC.

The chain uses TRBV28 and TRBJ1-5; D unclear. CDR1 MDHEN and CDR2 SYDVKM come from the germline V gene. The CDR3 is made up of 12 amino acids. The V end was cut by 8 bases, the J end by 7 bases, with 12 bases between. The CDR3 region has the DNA TGTGCCAGCGTGAGGCCTCCGCAGCCCCAGCATTTT. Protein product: CASVRPPQPQHF.

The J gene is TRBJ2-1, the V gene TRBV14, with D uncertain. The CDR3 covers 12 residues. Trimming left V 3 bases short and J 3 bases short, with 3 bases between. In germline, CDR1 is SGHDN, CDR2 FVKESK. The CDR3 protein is CASSQYYNEQFF. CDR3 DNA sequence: TGTGCCAGCAGCCAGTACTACAATGAGCAGTTCTTC.

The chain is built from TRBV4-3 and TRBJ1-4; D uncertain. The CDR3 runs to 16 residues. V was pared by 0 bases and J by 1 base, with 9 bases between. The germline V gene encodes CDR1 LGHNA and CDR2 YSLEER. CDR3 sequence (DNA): TGCGCCAGCAGCCAAGATATTACCGGAACTAATGAAAAACTGTTTTTT. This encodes CASSQDITGTNEKLFF.

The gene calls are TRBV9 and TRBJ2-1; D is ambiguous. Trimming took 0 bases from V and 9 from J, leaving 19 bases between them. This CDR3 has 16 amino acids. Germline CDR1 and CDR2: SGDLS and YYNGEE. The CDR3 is CASSVVLSNPLSEQFF. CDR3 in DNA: TGTGCCAGCAGCGTAGTCCTCTCGAACCCCCTGAGTGAGCAGTTCTTC.

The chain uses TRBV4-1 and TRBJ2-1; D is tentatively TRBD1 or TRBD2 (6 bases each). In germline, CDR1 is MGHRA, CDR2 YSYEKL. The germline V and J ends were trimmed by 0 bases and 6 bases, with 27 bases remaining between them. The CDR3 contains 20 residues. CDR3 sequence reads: CASSQDGTGMLGGLGNEQFF. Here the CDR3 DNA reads TGCGCCAGCAGCCAAGATGGCACAGGAATGCTAGGGGGGCTTGGCAATGAGCAGTTCTTC.

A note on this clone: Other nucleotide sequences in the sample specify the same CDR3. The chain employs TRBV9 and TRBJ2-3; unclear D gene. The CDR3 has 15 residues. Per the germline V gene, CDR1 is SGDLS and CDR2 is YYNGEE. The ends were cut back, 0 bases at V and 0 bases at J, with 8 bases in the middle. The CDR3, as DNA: TGTGCCAGCAGCGTAGACTCAACTAGCACAGATACGCAGTATTTT. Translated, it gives CASSVDSTSTDTQYF.

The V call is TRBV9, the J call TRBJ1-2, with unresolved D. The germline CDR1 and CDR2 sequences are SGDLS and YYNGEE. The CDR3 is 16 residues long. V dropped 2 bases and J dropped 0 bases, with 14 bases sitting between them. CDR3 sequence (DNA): TGTGCCAGCAGCGTCTACGATCAGACGGCTAACTATGGCTACACCTTC. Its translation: CASSVYDQTANYGYTF.

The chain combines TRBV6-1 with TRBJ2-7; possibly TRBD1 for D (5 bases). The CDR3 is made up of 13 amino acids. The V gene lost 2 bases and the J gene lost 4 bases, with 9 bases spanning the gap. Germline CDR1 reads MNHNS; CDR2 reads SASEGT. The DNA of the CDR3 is TGTGCCAGCAGTGAACAGCAGGGATACGAGCAGTACTTC. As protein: CASSEQQGYEQYF.

The CDR3 DNA follows: TGTGCCAGCAGTTACTCAACCGGGACCGTAGAGCAGTTCTTC. This translates into CASSYSTGTVEQFF. V usage is TRBV6-5 and J usage is TRBJ2-1; D could derive from TRBD1 or TRBD2 (5 bases each). Germline V lookup: CDR1 MNHEY, CDR2 SVGAGI. V was shortened by 0 bases and J by 10 bases, with 13 bases between the two germline ends. The CDR3 loop spans 14 amino acids.

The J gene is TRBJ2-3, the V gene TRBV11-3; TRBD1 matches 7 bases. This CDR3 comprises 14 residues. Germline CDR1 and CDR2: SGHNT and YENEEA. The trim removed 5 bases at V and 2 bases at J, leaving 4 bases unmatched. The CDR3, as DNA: TGTGCCAGCAGCATGGGACAGACCACAGATACGCAGTATTTT. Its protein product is CASSMGQTTDTQYF. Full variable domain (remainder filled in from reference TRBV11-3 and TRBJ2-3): EAGVVQSPRYKIIEKKQPVAFWCNPISGHNTLYWYLQNLGQGPELLIRYENEEAVDDSQLPKDRFSAERLKGVDSTLKIQPAELGDSAVYLCASSMGQTTDTQYFGPGTRLTVL.

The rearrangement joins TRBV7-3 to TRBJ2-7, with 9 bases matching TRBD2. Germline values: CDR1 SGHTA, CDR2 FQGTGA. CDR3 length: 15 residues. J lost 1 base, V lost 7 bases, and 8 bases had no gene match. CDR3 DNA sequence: TGTGCCAGCACCTATAGCGGGAGCCTTTCCTACGAGCAGTACTTC. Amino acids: CASTYSGSLSYEQYF.

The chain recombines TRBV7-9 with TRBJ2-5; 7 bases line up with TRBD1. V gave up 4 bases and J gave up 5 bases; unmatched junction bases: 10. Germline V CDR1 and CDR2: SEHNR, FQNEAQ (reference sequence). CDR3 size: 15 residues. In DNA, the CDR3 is TGTGCCAGCAGCTCGGGTGCGACAGGGTCCGAGACCCAGTACTTC. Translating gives CASSSGATGSETQYF.

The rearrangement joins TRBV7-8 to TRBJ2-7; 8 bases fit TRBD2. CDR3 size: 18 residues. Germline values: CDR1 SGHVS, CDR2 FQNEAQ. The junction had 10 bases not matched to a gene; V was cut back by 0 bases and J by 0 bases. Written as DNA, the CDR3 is TGTGCCAGCAGCTTAGCCGCACTCGGACTAGCAATCTCCTACGAGCAGTACTTC. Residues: CASSLAALGLAISYEQYF.